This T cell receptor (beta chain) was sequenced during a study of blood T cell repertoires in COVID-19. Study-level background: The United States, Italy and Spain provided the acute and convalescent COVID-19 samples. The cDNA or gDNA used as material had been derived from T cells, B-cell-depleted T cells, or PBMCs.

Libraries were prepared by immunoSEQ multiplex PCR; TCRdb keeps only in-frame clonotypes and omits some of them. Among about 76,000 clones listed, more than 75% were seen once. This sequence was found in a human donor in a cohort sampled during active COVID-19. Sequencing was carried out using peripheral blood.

CDR3 nucleotides: TGTGCCAGCAGTGAGGTGGGCAATGGAAACACCATATATTTT. As protein: CASSEVGNGNTIYF. This chain links TRBV2 with TRBJ1-3, with D uncertain. CDR1 and CDR2 (germline): SNHLY, FYNNEI. V lost 3 bases to trimming and J lost 3 bases, with 9 bases between them. There are 14 residues in the CDR3. Looking up the rest from reference TRBV2 and TRBJ1-3 gives the full variable domain: EPEVTQTPSHQVTQMGQEVILRCVPISNHLYFYWYRQILGQKVEFLVSFYNNEISEKSEIFDDQFSVERPDGSNFTLKIRSTKLEDSAMYFCASSEVGNGNTIYFGEGSWLTVV.